A single sample is the source of the 3 T cell receptor beta chains below, sequenced in a study of T-cell memory formation after mild COVID-19 (dated by TCRdb to about 2021). Receptor libraries were prepared by 5' RACE. TCRdb names Illumina NovaSeq 6000 as the instrument used. Starting from the raw public reads, TCRdb applied fastp trimming at Q25, assembled clones with MiXCR and retained in-frame beta chains. Rows are unified per CDR3 protein, each entry keeping the most common DNA and genes. The sample contains about 410,000 distinct CDR3 sequences, less than 25% of them found a single time. The ten largest make up roughly 14% of the sample. Sequencing used PBMCs or a T cell subset sorted from them (not recorded which). Receptors were obtained from an adult woman who had mild COVID-19 (a few samples of this study predate the infection). The sample titles of this study are shuffled in the database, so cell type and time point are left out; the donor was told from shared clones.

This clonotype was seen a few times. The chain links TRBV7-2 to TRBJ2-5; D may correspond to TRBD1 or TRBD2 (5 bases each). The CDR3 totals 14 residues. V was shortened by 1 base and J by 4 bases, with 10 bases between the two germline ends. Germline V gene data show CDR1 as SGHTA and CDR2 as FQGNSA. CDR3 amino acids: CASSLGPGTETQYF. CDR3 in DNA: TGTGCCAGCAGCTTAGGGCCAGGGACAGAGACCCAGTACTTC. Using reference TRBV7-2 and TRBJ2-5 for the parts outside the CDR3, the full variable domain is GAGVSQSPSNKVTEKGKDVELRCDPISGHTALYWYRQSLGQGLEFLIYFQGNSAPDKSGLPSDRFSAERTGGSVSTLTIQRTQQEDSAVYLCASSLGPGTETQYFGPGTRLLVL.

V gene TRBV2 combines with J gene TRBJ1-1; D is unclear. The germline V gene encodes CDR1 SNHLY and CDR2 FYNNEI. The CDR3 consists of 12 residues. Trimming took off 7 bases at V and 1 base at J, with 7 bases between the two ends. This chain's CDR3 is CASMTENTEAFF. The CDR3 region has the DNA TGTGCCAGCATGACCGAGAACACTGAAGCTTTCTTT.

The rearrangement uses TRBV5-1 and TRBJ1-1; possible D gene TRBD1, 6 bases. The CDR3 covers 14 residues. The germline V and J ends were trimmed by 4 bases and 3 bases, with 13 bases remaining between them. Germline values: CDR1 SGHRS, CDR2 YFSETQ. DNA of the CDR3: TGCGCCAGCAGCACCCCGGACAGTCACACTGAAGCTTTCTTT. Translating gives CASSTPDSHTEAFF.